A single sample is the source of the 5 T cell receptor beta chains below, sequenced in a study of blood T cell repertoires in COVID-19. Method: immunoSEQ multiplex PCR; TCRdb's copy keeps in-frame clones and lacks some. This sample yields 210,000 or so clones, of which more than 80% are seen a single time; less than 2% belongs to the top ten. The sequenced sample consisted of PBMCs or T cells enriched from blood (not recorded which). These receptors were collected from a man aged 55 to 70 who had recovered from COVID-19.

The V call is TRBV6-5, the J call TRBJ1-1, with D unclear. V was shortened by 6 bases and J by 9 bases, with 14 bases between the two germline ends. The CDR3 consists of 12 residues. Germline lookup yields CDR1 MNHEY and CDR2 SVGAGI. DNA of the CDR3: TGTGCCAGCAGCCCCCGGGCGGGGAAAGCTTTCTTT. Amino acids: CASSPRAGKAFF.

The rearrangement uses TRBV6-2 or TRBV6-3 and TRBJ2-5, with D perhaps matching TRBD1 (5 bases). The CDR3 consists of 14 residues. V was cut by 0 bases and J by 3 bases, with 8 bases left in between. Germline CDR1 reads MNHEY; CDR2 reads SVGEGT. The CDR3 region is CASSYSGVKETQYF. The CDR3 coding sequence is TGTGCCAGCAGTTACTCAGGGGTTAAAGAGACCCAGTACTTC.

V usage is TRBV3-1 (or the pseudogene TRBV3-2) and J usage is TRBJ2-7, with 8 bases matching TRBD1. This CDR3 region has 13 residues. V trimming: 8 bases; J trimming: 4 bases; junction bases outside the gene matches: 7. Germline V gives CDR1 LGHDT, CDR2 YNNKEL (reference sequence). CDR3 DNA: TGTGCCAGCGGCGGGCAGGGGGCATACGAGCAGTACTTC. Protein: CASGGQGAYEQYF.

The chain is built from TRBV7-3 and TRBJ1-2; D is unclear. CDR3 length: 13 residues. Trimming removed 0 bases at V and 4 bases at J, with 6 bases between. Germline values: CDR1 SGHTA, CDR2 FQGTGA. The CDR3 loop is CASSLTPSYGYTF. In DNA, the CDR3 is TGTGCCAGCAGCTTAACGCCCAGCTATGGCTACACCTTC.

This clone was observed once. The rearrangement uses TRBV29-1 and TRBJ1-2; D not certain. CDR1 is SQVTM and CDR2 is ANQGSEA in the germline V gene. Deletions cut 4 bases from V and 8 bases from J, with 8 bases between. The CDR3 contains 10 residues. CDR3 in DNA: TGCAGCGTTGTAGAGGGCGGCTACACCTTC. Its protein product is CSVVEGGYTF.